The rows below give T cell receptor beta chains drawn from one sample of a study of blood T cell repertoires in COVID-19. The protocol was immunoSEQ multiplex PCR, while the TCRdb copy is restricted to in-frame clones and leaves out a portion. The sample shows 22,000 or so clones, 91% of them seen only once. The sample was peripheral blood. These receptors were collected from a human donor in a cohort sampled during active COVID-19. Both conserved end residues are part of each CDR3. D genes are given only for firm matches. Size values are once, few and many counts, or a class for expanded clones, and some rows have none.

>TRBV6-5|TRBJ1-6|14|NA|NA
CASSSGSIGSPLHF
TGTGCCAGCAGTTCGGGGTCAATAGGTTCACCCCTCCACTTT
>TRBV6-5|TRBJ2-5|14|NA|NA
CASSLSGAQETQYF
TGTGCCAGCAGTTTATCAGGGGCCCAAGAGACCCAGTACTTC
>TRBV10-3|TRBJ2-3|15|TRBD2|NA
CAISGTSASTDTQYF
TGTGCCATCAGTGGGACTAGCGCTAGCACAGATACGCAGTATTTT
>TRBV28|TRBJ2-5|16|TRBD2|NA
CASSLEGLAGGETQYF
TGTGCCAGCAGTTTAGAGGGACTAGCGGGGGGTGAGACCCAGTACTTC
>TRBV5-1|TRBJ1-6|16|NA|NA
CASSLAGSTGGSPLHF
TGCGCCAGCAGCTTGGCCGGTTCTACAGGAGGGTCACCCCTCCACTTT
>TRBV7-9|TRBJ2-6|18|TRBD1|NA
CASSGAGTGNSGANVLTF
TGTGCCAGCAGCGGAGCCGGGACAGGCAACTCTGGGGCCAACGTCCTGACTTTC
>TRBV18|TRBJ1-1|13|NA|NA
CASSPAVNTEAFF
TGTGCCAGCTCACCGGCGGTGAACACTGAAGCTTTCTTT
>TRBV14|TRBJ2-1|14|NA|NA
CASSHLSSYNEQFF
TGTGCCAGCAGCCACCTAAGCTCCTACAATGAGCAGTTCTTC
>TRBV7-9|TRBJ1-2|14|NA|NA
CASSLGGWGNGYTF
TGTGCCAGCAGCTTAGGGGGCTGGGGTAATGGCTACACCTTC
>TRBV2|TRBJ1-6|13|TRBD1|NA
CARQQGEISPLHF
TGTGCCAGGCAACAGGGGGAAATATCACCCCTCCACTTT
>TRBV2|TRBJ2-1|13|TRBD2|NA
CAIGTSGIDEQFF
TGTGCCATCGGGACTAGCGGGATTGATGAGCAGTTCTTC
>TRBV7-9|TRBJ2-1|15|TRBD2|once
CASSLDGRAMNEQFF
TGTGCCAGCAGCTTAGACGGGAGGGCCATGAATGAGCAGTTCTTC
>TRBV7-7|TRBJ2-1|17|TRBD2|NA
CASSSFSGGSSYNEQFF
TGTGCTAGCAGCTCCTTTAGCGGGGGTAGCTCCTACAATGAGCAGTTCTTC
>TRBV9|TRBJ2-3|17|NA|NA
CASSVATVGPAQDTQYF
TGTGCCAGCAGCGTAGCTACAGTAGGTCCAGCACAAGATACGCAGTATTTT
>TRBV6-5|TRBJ2-7|14|TRBD1|few
CASSYTGQGMEQYF
TGTGCCAGCAGTTACACCGGACAGGGAATGGAGCAGTACTTC
>TRBV11-3|TRBJ1-1|12|NA|NA
CASSRRDTEAFF
TGTGCCAGCAGCCGCAGGGACACTGAAGCTTTCTTT
>TRBV29-1|TRBJ1-5|13|TRBD1|NA
CSVTTGVNQPQHF
TGCAGCGTTACGACAGGGGTCAATCAGCCCCAGCATTTT
>TRBV7-9|TRBJ2-1|13|TRBD1|NA
CASSLGQNNEQFF
TGTGCCAGCAGCTTGGGACAGAACAATGAGCAGTTCTTC
>TRBV5-1|TRBJ2-3|16|TRBD1|once
CASSVGDSRSTDTQYF
TGCGCCAGCAGCGTTGGGGACAGCCGATCCACAGATACGCAGTATTTT
>TRBV4-3|TRBJ2-1|17|NA|NA
CASSLAEGGARYNEQFF
TGCGCCAGCAGCCTAGCCGAAGGGGGGGCTAGGTACAATGAGCAGTTCTTC
>TRBV4-2|TRBJ2-1|15|TRBD2|once
CASSVTSGDPIEQFF
TGTGCCAGCAGCGTGACTAGCGGGGACCCCATCGAGCAGTTCTTC
>TRBV2|TRBJ2-7|17|NA|NA
CASRRLRQTEVSYEQYF
TGTGCCAGCCGGCGGCTCAGACAGACAGAAGTCTCCTACGAGCAGTACTTC
>TRBV11-2|TRBJ2-5|16|TRBD2|NA
CASSLVRGRALKTQYF
TGTGCCAGCAGCTTAGTCCGCGGGAGGGCCTTAAAGACCCAGTACTTC
>TRBV5-1|TRBJ2-2|16|NA|once
CASSLRGGLNTGELFF
TGCGCCAGCAGCTTAAGAGGGGGTTTGAACACCGGGGAGCTGTTTTTT
>TRBV12-5|TRBJ1-1|13|NA|once
CASGLVEGSEAFF
TGTGCTAGTGGTTTGGTAGAGGGTTCCGAAGCTTTCTTT
>TRBV2|TRBJ2-3|14|TRBD1|NA
CARRTGEGTDTQYF
TGTGCCAGGCGGACAGGGGAGGGGACAGATACGCAGTATTTT
>TRBV4-3|TRBJ2-3|18|TRBD2|NA
CASSQPPVSGSSTDTQYF
TGCGCCAGCAGCCAACCACCCGTTAGCGGGTCAAGCACAGATACGCAGTATTTT
>TRBV6-5|TRBJ2-3|14|TRBD1|NA
CASSSDRRIDTQYF
TGTGCCAGCAGTTCGGACAGGAGAATAGATACGCAGTATTTT
>TRBV18|TRBJ1-1|14|TRBD1|NA
CASSQGQGETEAFF
TGTGCCAGCTCCCAGGGACAGGGTGAGACTGAAGCTTTCTTT
>TRBV28|TRBJ1-2|15|TRBD1|once
CASSPRGRGDYGYTF
TGTGCCAGCAGTCCCCGGGGCAGGGGGGACTATGGCTACACCTTC
>TRBV6-2/TRBV6-3|TRBJ2-2|16|NA|NA
CASSHGLFLHTGELFF
TGTGCCAGCAGCCACGGACTATTTCTTCACACCGGGGAGCTGTTTTTT
>TRBV4-1|TRBJ1-2|11|NA|few
CASSQIGQPLF
TGCGCCAGCAGCCAGATTGGACAGCCACTCTTC
>TRBV4-1|TRBJ1-3|17|NA|NA
CASSQSPSRGSGNTIYF
TGCGCCAGCAGCCAATCTCCCAGCCGGGGTTCTGGAAACACCATATATTTT
>TRBV27|TRBJ1-6|15|TRBD1|NA
CASSSPGQGNMALHF
TGTGCCAGCAGTTCTCCGGGACAGGGGAATATGGCCCTCCACTTT
>TRBV7-2|TRBJ2-1|16|TRBD2|NA
CASSFRPRENTNEQFF
TGTGCCAGCAGCTTTCGTCCGCGGGAGAATACCAATGAGCAGTTCTTC
>TRBV4-1|TRBJ2-1|16|TRBD2|NA
CASSQGRGLAKNEQFF
TGCGCCAGCAGCCAGGGCCGGGGACTAGCGAAAAATGAGCAGTTCTTC
>TRBV5-6|TRBJ1-2|16|NA|NA
CASTEVGSGRGYGYTF
TGTGCCAGCACCGAAGTCGGGTCGGGGCGGGGGTATGGCTACACCTTC
>TRBV7-9|TRBJ1-1|15|TRBD1|NA
CASSLATGGNTEAFF
TGTGCCAGCAGCTTAGCGACAGGGGGGAACACTGAAGCTTTCTTT
>TRBV6-6|TRBJ2-1|12|NA|NA
CASSYGGAEQFF
TGTGCCAGCAGTTACGGCGGCGCTGAGCAGTTCTTC
>TRBV9|TRBJ1-2|15|NA|NA
CASSVVEGLGYGYTF
TGTGCCAGCAGCGTAGTGGAGGGCTTAGGCTATGGCTACACCTTC
>TRBV18|TRBJ2-5|13|NA|NA
CASSRTGQETQYF
TGTGCCAGCTCACGCACAGGACAAGAGACCCAGTACTTC
>TRBV19|TRBJ1-6|14|TRBD1|NA
CASSTTGSNSPLHF
TGTGCCAGTAGTACGACAGGGAGTAATTCACCCCTCCACTTT
>TRBV4-3|TRBJ1-1|14|NA|NA
CASSPLGGNTEAFF
TGCGCCAGCAGCCCCCTGGGGGGGAACACTGAAGCTTTCTTT
>TRBV24-1|TRBJ2-5|15|TRBD1|once
CATSDLGQGSETQYF
TGTGCCACCAGTGACCTCGGACAGGGTTCGGAGACCCAGTACTTC
>TRBV4-3|TRBJ1-2|12|TRBD1|NA
CASSSGGYGYTF
TGCGCCAGCAGCTCAGGGGGCTATGGCTACACCTTC
>TRBV5-1|TRBJ2-3|14|TRBD2|NA
CASSPGLVTDTQYF
TGCGCCAGCAGCCCGGGACTAGTCACAGATACGCAGTATTTT
>TRBV9|TRBJ1-4|15|TRBD1|NA
CASSVEGQGNEKLFF
TGTGCCAGCAGCGTAGAGGGACAGGGGAATGAAAAACTGTTTTTT
>TRBV19|TRBJ1-2|15|TRBD1|NA
CASSMGRGYDYGYTF
TGTGCCAGTAGTATGGGCAGGGGGTACGACTATGGCTACACCTTC
>TRBV18|TRBJ1-2|16|NA|NA
CASSPKAGGANYGYTF
TGTGCCAGCTCACCAAAGGCGGGGGGAGCTAACTATGGCTACACCTTC
>TRBV6-6|TRBJ1-1|13|NA|NA
CASSWTEGTEAFF
TGTGCCAGCAGTTGGACAGAAGGCACTGAAGCTTTCTTT
>TRBV5-1|TRBJ2-5|13|NA|NA
CASSLRGQETQYF
TGCGCCAGCAGCTTAAGGGGGCAAGAGACCCAGTACTTC
>TRBV6-5|TRBJ1-5|14|NA|NA
CASTGPASNQPQHF
TGTGCCAGCACTGGGCCGGCTAGCAATCAGCCCCAGCATTTT
>TRBV5-1|TRBJ2-5|17|TRBD2|NA
CASSKPGGSLNQETQYF
TGCGCCAGCAGTAAGCCGGGGGGGAGCTTAAACCAAGAGACCCAGTACTTC
>TRBV6-5|TRBJ2-5|11|NA|NA
CASRGEETQYF
TGTGCCAGCCGAGGTGAAGAGACCCAGTACTTC
>TRBV4-1|TRBJ2-1|15|TRBD2|once
CASSASGDRYDEQFF
TGCGCCAGCAGTGCGAGCGGGGATAGGTACGATGAGCAGTTCTTC
>TRBV19|TRBJ2-7|14|NA|NA
CASSTPQGEDEQYF
TGTGCCAGTAGTACTCCACAGGGTGAAGACGAGCAGTACTTC
>TRBV9|TRBJ2-1|14|TRBD2|NA
CASSPSGGRNEQFF
TGTGCCAGCAGCCCCTCGGGGGGGCGCAATGAGCAGTTCTTC
>TRBV9|TRBJ1-1|16|TRBD1|NA
CASSVLKGAPNTEAFF
TGTGCCAGCAGCGTATTGAAGGGGGCACCGAACACTGAAGCTTTCTTT
>TRBV9|TRBJ2-3|16|TRBD2|NA
CASSSRGGRRPDTQYF
TGTGCCAGCAGCTCCCGTGGCGGGAGGCGCCCTGATACGCAGTATTTT